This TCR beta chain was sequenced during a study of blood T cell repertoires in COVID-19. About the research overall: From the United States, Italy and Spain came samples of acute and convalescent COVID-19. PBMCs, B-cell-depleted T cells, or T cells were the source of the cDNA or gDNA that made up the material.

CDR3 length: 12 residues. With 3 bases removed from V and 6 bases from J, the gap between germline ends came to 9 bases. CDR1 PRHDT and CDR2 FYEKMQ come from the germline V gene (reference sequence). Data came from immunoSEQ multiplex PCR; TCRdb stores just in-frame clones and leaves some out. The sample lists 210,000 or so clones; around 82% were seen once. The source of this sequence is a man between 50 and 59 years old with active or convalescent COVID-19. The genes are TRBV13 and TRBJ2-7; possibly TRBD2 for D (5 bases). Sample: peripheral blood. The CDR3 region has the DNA TGTGCCAGCAGCTTTGACCTAGCCGAGCAGTACTTC. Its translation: CASSFDLAEQYF.